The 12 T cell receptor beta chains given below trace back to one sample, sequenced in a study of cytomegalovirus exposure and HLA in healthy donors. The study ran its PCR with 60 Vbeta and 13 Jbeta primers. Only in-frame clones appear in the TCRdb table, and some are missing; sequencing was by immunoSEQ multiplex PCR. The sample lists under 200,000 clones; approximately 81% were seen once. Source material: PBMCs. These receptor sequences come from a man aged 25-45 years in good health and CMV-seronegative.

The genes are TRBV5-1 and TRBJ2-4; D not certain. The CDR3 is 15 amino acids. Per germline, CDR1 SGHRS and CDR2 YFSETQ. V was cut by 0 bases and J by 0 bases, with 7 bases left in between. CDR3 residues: CASSLDSLAKNIQYF. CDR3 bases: TGCGCCAGCAGCTTGGATTCTCTAGCCAAAAACATTCAGTACTTC.

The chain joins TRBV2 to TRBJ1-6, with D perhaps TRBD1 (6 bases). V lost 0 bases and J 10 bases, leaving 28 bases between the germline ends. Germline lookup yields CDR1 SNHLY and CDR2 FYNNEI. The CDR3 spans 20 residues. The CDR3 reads CASSEAPLGWGGLVDSPLHF. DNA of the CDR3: TGTGCCAGCAGTGAAGCTCCGTTAGGGTGGGGGGGGCTGGTCGACTCACCCCTCCACTTT.

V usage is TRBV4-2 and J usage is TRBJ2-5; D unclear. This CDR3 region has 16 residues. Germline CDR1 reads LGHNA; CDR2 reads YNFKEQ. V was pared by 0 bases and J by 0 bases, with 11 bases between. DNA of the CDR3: TGTGCCAGCAGCCAAGATAGTGGGCAGCACCAAGAGACCCAGTACTTC. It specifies CASSQDSGQHQETQYF.

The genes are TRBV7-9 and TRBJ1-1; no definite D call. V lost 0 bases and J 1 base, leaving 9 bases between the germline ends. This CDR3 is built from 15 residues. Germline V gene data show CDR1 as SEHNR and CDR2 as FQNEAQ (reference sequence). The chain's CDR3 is CASSLASVRNTEAFF. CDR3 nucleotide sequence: TGTGCCAGCAGCTTAGCCTCGGTCCGGAACACTGAAGCTTTCTTT.

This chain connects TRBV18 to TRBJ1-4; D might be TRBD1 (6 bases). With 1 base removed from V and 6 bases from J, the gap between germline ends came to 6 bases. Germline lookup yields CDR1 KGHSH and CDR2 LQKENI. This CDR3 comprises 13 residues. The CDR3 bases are TGTGCCAGCTCACCACGGACAGATGAAAAACTGTTTTTT. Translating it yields CASSPRTDEKLFF. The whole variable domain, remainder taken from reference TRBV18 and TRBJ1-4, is NAGVMQNPRHLVRRRGQEARLRCSPMKGHSHVYWYRQLPEEGLKFMVYLQKENIIDESGMPKERFSAEFPKEGPSILRIQQVVRGDSAAYFCASSPRTDEKLFFGSGTQLSVL.

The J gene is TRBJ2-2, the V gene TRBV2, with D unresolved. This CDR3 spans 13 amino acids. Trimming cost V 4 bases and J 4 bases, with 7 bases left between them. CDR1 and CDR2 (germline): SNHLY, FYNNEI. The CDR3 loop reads CASSGAPTGELFF. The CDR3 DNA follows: TGTGCCAGCAGTGGCGCTCCCACCGGGGAGCTGTTTTTT.

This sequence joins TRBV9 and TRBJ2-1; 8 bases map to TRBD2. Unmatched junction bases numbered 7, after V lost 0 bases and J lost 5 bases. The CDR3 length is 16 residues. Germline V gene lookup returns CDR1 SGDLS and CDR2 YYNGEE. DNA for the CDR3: TGTGCCAGCAGCGTAGGGATGGGACTAGTGCACAATGAGCAGTTCTTC. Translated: CASSVGMGLVHNEQFF. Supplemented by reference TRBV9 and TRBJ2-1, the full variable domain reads DSGVTQTPKHLITATGQRVTLRCSPRSGDLSVYWYQQSLDQGLQFLIQYYNGEERAKGNILERFSAQQFPDLHSELNLSSLELGDSALYFCASSVGMGLVHNEQFFGPGTRLTVL.

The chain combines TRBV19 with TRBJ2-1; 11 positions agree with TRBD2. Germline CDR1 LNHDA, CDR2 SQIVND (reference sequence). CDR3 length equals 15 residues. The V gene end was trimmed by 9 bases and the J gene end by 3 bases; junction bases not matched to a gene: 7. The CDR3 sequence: CASHSSGRYYNEQFF. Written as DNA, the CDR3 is TGTGCCAGCCATTCTAGCGGGAGGTACTACAATGAGCAGTTCTTC.

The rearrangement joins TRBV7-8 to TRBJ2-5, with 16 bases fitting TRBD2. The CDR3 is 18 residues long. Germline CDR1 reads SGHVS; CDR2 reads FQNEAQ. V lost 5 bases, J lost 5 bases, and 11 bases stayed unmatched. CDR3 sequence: CASSPGTSGGAGVETQYF. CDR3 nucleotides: TGTGCCAGCAGCCCCGGGACTAGCGGGGGGGCCGGGGTCGAGACCCAGTACTTC.

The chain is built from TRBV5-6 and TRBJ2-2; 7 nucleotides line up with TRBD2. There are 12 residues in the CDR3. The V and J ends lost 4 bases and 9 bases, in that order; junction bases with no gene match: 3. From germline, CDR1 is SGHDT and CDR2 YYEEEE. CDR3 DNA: TGTGCCAGCAGCCAAGCGGGACGGGAGCTGTTTTTT. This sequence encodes CASSQAGRELFF.

The CDR3 DNA follows: TGTGCCAGCAGTTTAAGAGCGGGGGCTCCTACGAACTATGGCTACACCTTC. This gives the protein CASSLRAGAPTNYGYTF. V is TRBV27 and J is TRBJ1-2; D is possibly TRBD1 (6 bases). Germline lookup yields CDR1 MNHEY and CDR2 SMNVEV (reference sequence). Trimming stripped 2 bases from V and 2 bases from J, with 18 bases between. This CDR3 region has 17 residues.

The CDR3 region is CASSVTSGGANEQFF. CDR3 nucleotide sequence: TGTGCCAGCAGTGTAACTAGCGGGGGGGCGAATGAGCAGTTCTTC. The chain carries TRBV27 and TRBJ2-1, with TRBD2 identical over 13 bases. Looked up from germline, CDR1 is MNHEY and CDR2 is SMNVEV (reference sequence). The V and J ends lost 5 bases and 7 bases, in that order; junction bases with no gene match: 5. The CDR3 runs 15 residues.